Listed below are T cell receptor beta chains from one sample, sequenced in a study of blood T cell repertoires in COVID-19. Sequenced by immunoSEQ multiplex PCR; TCRdb stores in-frame clones only, minus some. Among some 190,000 clones listed, 82% were seen once. The sample comprised peripheral blood. The receptors stem from a woman in her sixties with COVID-19, enrolled during active disease. Each CDR3 is given with its conserved first and last residue. A D gene is named only where the DNA matches it firmly.

v_call,j_call,cdr3_length,d_call,cdr3_aa
TRBV6-5,TRBJ1-5,15,-,CASSYAAGEGQPQHF
TRBV3-1/TRBV3-2,TRBJ1-6,14,TRBD1,CASRRDRGTSPLHF
TRBV6-1,TRBJ2-5,16,-,CASSEGPGTPIETQYF
TRBV5-1,TRBJ1-1,15,TRBD1,CASSLGQGSNTEAFF
TRBV19,TRBJ1-6,13,-,CASSTSGDSPLHF
TRBV5-4,TRBJ1-1,16,-,CASSFKRTAENTEAFF
TRBV5-5,TRBJ2-5,13,-,CASSPGHEETQYF
TRBV6-2/TRBV6-3,TRBJ2-5,17,TRBD2,CASSYERLAGGRETQYF
TRBV5-1,TRBJ2-2,15,TRBD1,CASSVNRGYTGELFF
TRBV9,TRBJ2-1,18,TRBD2,CASSVGRGGDHSYNEQFF
TRBV5-1,TRBJ1-1,15,-,CASSSSQGQNTEAFF
TRBV2,TRBJ2-3,14,-,CASSEGGGADTQYF
TRBV5-1,TRBJ1-6,18,-,CASSDDRYEYWENSPLHF
TRBV19,TRBJ1-5,16,-,CASSFLVGASNQPQHF
TRBV7-9,TRBJ2-5,13,-,CASVGALQETQYF
TRBV18,TRBJ1-6,13,-,CASSRQGDSPLHF
TRBV7-3,TRBJ2-1,15,-,CASSSSVGPYNEQFF
TRBV27,TRBJ2-7,16,-,CASSGGTPKLSYEQYF
TRBV4-1,TRBJ2-2,17,-,CASSQDSRTGIAGELFF
TRBV7-9,TRBJ1-1,12,-,CAGGGVNTEAFF
TRBV28,TRBJ1-2,12,-,CASSSRSYGYTF
TRBV7-8,TRBJ2-2,15,TRBD1,CASSRTGGVTGELFF
TRBV7-3,TRBJ2-2,15,TRBD2,CASSVTSGRDRELFF
TRBV7-8,TRBJ1-1,13,-,CASSGEMNTEAFF
TRBV2,TRBJ1-2,15,TRBD1,CASSDTGGTIWGYTF
TRBV7-3,TRBJ1-1,13,TRBD1,CASSSDRQGEAFF
TRBV29-1,TRBJ1-2,11,-,CSVFGQHGYTF
TRBV6-5,TRBJ1-5,13,-,CASRGVINQPQHF
TRBV18,TRBJ1-2,15,-,CASSPRPDSNYGYTF
TRBV20-1,TRBJ2-5,13,-,CSASRGAEETQYF
TRBV28,TRBJ1-1,16,-,CASSLRAGVGDTEAFF
TRBV4-1,TRBJ2-2,18,TRBD2,CASSQDGGVAANTGELFF
TRBV5-1,TRBJ2-7,20,-,CASSLGVGVTNRVSASEQYF
TRBV4-3,TRBJ2-3,16,-,CASSQGSGQSTDTQYF
TRBV30,TRBJ2-5,16,TRBD2,CAWSPGLAGGGETQYF
TRBV11-2,TRBJ2-6,17,-,CASSFLSASTGANVLTF
TRBV5-1,TRBJ1-4,16,-,CASSLTGTTTNEKLFF
TRBV28,TRBJ2-1,15,TRBD2,CASSSPGLGYDEQFF
TRBV30,TRBJ1-6,14,-,CAWTTRNYNSPLHF
TRBV11-1,TRBJ2-7,14,TRBD1,CASSQQGNAYEQYF
TRBV5-5,TRBJ1-6,16,-,CASSLDLSSYNSPLHF
TRBV11-2,TRBJ2-1,14,-,CASSLERVDYEQFF
TRBV5-4,TRBJ2-7,15,TRBD2,CASSGQPSGVYEQYF
TRBV6-2/TRBV6-3,TRBJ1-3,17,TRBD1,CASSWGQAHLSGNTIYF
TRBV5-1,TRBJ1-2,14,-,CASSLGSSNYGYTF
TRBV28,TRBJ1-2,16,TRBD1,CASSPDRGGNWYGYTF
TRBV14,TRBJ2-1,14,-,CASSRGGTYNEQFF
TRBV5-4,TRBJ1-4,16,-,CASSLKAGSSNEKLFF
TRBV7-8,TRBJ1-1,14,-,CASNSPTQNTEAFF
TRBV18,TRBJ2-3,17,TRBD1,CASSPPRGPTSTDTQYF
TRBV6-4,TRBJ2-1,15,TRBD2,CASSDSAGGNNEQFF